The 13 T cell receptor beta chains in this list originate from one sample, sequenced in a study. Treg sorting used a CD4+CD25+CD127-/low gate. Each CDR3 protein gets one entry after TCRdb re-called the 5' RACE reads with MiXCR. This sample has about 57,000 distinct CDR3 sequences, with less than 30% found just once. The sample was tumor-infiltrating Tregs sorted from the breast tumor. Receptors were obtained from a female donor with breast cancer.

This clonotype was counted a few times. This chain joins TRBV10-3 and TRBJ1-6, with a possible D match to TRBD1 (5 bases). The V end lost 10 bases, the J end lost 7 bases, and 14 bases lay between the germline ends. Germline values: CDR1 ENHRY, CDR2 SYGVKD. CDR3 size: 13 residues. The CDR3 DNA reads TGTGCCACCAAAGGGGATGGCAATTCACCCCTCCACTTT. It yields the protein CATKGDGNSPLHF.

The rearrangement links TRBV12-5 to TRBJ1-1; no clear D gene. Germline V gene sequence: CDR1 LGHNT, CDR2 FRNRAP. V was trimmed by 2 bases and J by 1 base, leaving 5 bases between them. CDR3 length equals 13 residues. CDR3: CASGLNQNTEAFF. CDR3 bases: TGTGCTAGTGGTTTGAACCAGAACACTGAAGCTTTCTTT.

The chain recombines TRBV7-8 with TRBJ2-5, with D possibly called TRBD1 or TRBD2 (5 bases each). CDR1 SGHVS and CDR2 FQNEAQ come from the germline V gene. This CDR3 spans 16 amino acids. The germline V and J ends were trimmed by 1 base and 5 bases, with 17 bases remaining between them. Here the CDR3 reads CASSLVGGQGRETQYF. For the CDR3, the DNA is TGTGCCAGCAGCTTAGTTGGAGGCCAGGGCAGGGAGACCCAGTACTTC.

The rearrangement joins TRBV6-5 to TRBJ2-1, with D possibly being TRBD2 (6 bases). V was trimmed by 8 bases and J by 0 bases, leaving 17 bases between them. Germline V gene data show CDR1 as MNHEY and CDR2 as SVGAGI. This CDR3 is 16 amino acids long. CDR3 loop: CASGYRGAGSYNEQFF. CDR3 DNA: TGTGCCAGCGGATATCGCGGGGCGGGCTCCTACAATGAGCAGTTCTTC.

This chain joins TRBV18 and TRBJ2-3; TRBD2 is a possible D gene (5 bases). V was cut by 4 bases and J by 3 bases, with 11 bases left in between. This CDR3 contains 14 residues. Germline V gene data show CDR1 as KGHSH and CDR2 as LQKENI. The CDR3 here is CASSLAYVTDTQYF. The CDR3 nucleotides read TGTGCCAGCTCACTAGCGTACGTGACAGATACGCAGTATTTT.

This clonotype was seen repeatedly, ten times or more. The V and J genes are TRBV20-1 and TRBJ2-2, with a tentative D call TRBD1 (6 bases). In germline, CDR1 is DFQATT, CDR2 SNEGSKA (reference sequence). Trimming stripped 5 bases from V and 1 base from J, with 11 bases between. The CDR3 spans 14 residues. CDR3 DNA: TGCAGTGCTGCCAGGGGCGGGAACACCGGGGAGCTGTTTTTT. Translation gives CSAARGGNTGELFF.

This clonotype has only a few counts. The gene calls are TRBV3-1 and TRBJ1-2; D is undetermined. Looked up from germline, CDR1 is LGHDT and CDR2 is YNNKEL (reference sequence). The length of the CDR3 is 12 residues. V was pared by 1 base and J by 5 bases, with 5 bases between. The CDR3 is CASSQVEYGYTF. For the CDR3, the DNA is TGTGCCAGCAGCCAAGTAGAGTATGGCTACACCTTC. Looking up the rest from reference TRBV3-1 and TRBJ1-2 gives the full variable domain: DTAVSQTPKYLVTQMGNDKSIKCEQNLGHDTMYWYKQDSKKFLKIMFSYNNKELIINETVPNRFSPKSPDKAHLNLHINSLELGDSAVYFCASSQVEYGYTFGSGTRLTVV.

This chain uses TRBV5-1 with TRBJ2-5; TRBD1 matches 11 bases. The CDR3 consists of 15 residues. Germline values: CDR1 SGHRS, CDR2 YFSETQ. Trimming removed 4 bases from V and 2 bases from J; junction bases left unmatched: 4. CDR3 amino acids: CASSGGTGGQETQYF. Written as DNA, the CDR3 is TGCGCCAGCAGCGGCGGGACAGGGGGACAAGAGACCCAGTACTTC.

There are many counts of this clonotype. This chain connects TRBV7-6 to TRBJ1-2, with 8 bases aligning to TRBD1. Per the germline V gene, CDR1 is SGHVS and CDR2 is FNYEAQ. V dropped 5 bases and J dropped 7; count of bases not matched to a gene: 15. The CDR3 totals 16 residues. CDR3 amino acids: CASSLTYPGGAGGYTF. CDR3 sequence (DNA): TGTGCCAGCAGCCTGACCTACCCAGGGGGCGCGGGTGGCTACACCTTC.

The chain employs TRBV4-3 and TRBJ2-1, with 8 bases identical to TRBD2. V was clipped by 0 bases and J by 4 bases; unmatched bases: 5. CDR3 size: 16 residues. CDR1 and CDR2 (germline): LGHNA, YSLEER. The DNA of the CDR3 is TGCGCCAGCAGCCAAGATTTCGGCGGGAGGTACAATGAGCAGTTCTTC. It yields the protein CASSQDFGGRYNEQFF.

This clonotype was seen a handful of times. The V call is TRBV7-9, the J call TRBJ2-1; D possibly uses TRBD1 or TRBD2 (5 bases each). Germline V gives CDR1 SEHNR, CDR2 FQNEAQ (reference sequence). The CDR3 runs to 14 residues. V dropped 0 bases and J dropped 9 bases, with 12 bases sitting between them. For the CDR3, the DNA is TGTGCCAGCAGCTTAGCGGGGGAAAGTTTTGAGCAGTTCTTC. Translation: CASSLAGESFEQFF.

Concerning this clonotype: At one end the junction does not follow the germline gene, possibly because of a read error. This chain uses TRBV9 with TRBJ1-3, with D possibly matching TRBD1 (5 bases). The V gene's germline CDR1 is SGDLS and CDR2 YYNGEE. The CDR3 has 13 amino acids. This CDR3 is CASSPTGRNAIYF. As DNA, the CDR3 is TGTGCCAGCAGCCCCACAGGCAGAAACGCCATATATTTT.

This clonotype has just a few counts. V usage is TRBV29-1 and J usage is TRBJ2-7; weak D call: TRBD1 (7 bases). V dropped 3 bases and J dropped 7 bases, with 13 bases sitting between them. CDR3 length: 12 amino acids. Germline V lookup: CDR1 SQVTM, CDR2 ANQGSEA. This CDR3 is CSVDGQAGEQYF. The CDR3, as DNA: TGCAGCGTTGATGGACAGGCGGGGGAGCAGTACTTC.